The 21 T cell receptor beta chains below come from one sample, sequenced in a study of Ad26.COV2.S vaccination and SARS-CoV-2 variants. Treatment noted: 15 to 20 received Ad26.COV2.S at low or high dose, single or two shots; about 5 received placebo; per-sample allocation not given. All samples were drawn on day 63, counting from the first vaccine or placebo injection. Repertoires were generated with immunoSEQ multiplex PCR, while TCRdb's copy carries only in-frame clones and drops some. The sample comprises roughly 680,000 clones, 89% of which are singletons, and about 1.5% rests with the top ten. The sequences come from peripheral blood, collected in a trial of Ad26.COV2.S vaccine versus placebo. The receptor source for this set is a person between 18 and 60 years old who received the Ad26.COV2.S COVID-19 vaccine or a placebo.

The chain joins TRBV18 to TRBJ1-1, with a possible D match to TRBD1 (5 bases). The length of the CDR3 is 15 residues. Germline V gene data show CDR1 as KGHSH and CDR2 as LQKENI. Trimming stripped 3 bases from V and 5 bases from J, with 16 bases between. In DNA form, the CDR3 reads TGTGCCAGCTCACCTGGGGTGGGGCTTGGAACTGAAGCTTTCTTT. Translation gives CASSPGVGLGTEAFF. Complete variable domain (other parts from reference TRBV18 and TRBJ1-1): NAGVMQNPRHLVRRRGQEARLRCSPMKGHSHVYWYRQLPEEGLKFMVYLQKENIIDESGMPKERFSAEFPKEGPSILRIQQVVRGDSAAYFCASSPGVGLGTEAFFGQGTRLTVV.

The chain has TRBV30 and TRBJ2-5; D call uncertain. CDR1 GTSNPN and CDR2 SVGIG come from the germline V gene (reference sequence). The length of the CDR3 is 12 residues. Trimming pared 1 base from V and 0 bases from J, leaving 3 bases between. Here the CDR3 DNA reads TGTGCCTGGAGTGCCCACCAAGAGACCCAGTACTTC. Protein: CAWSAHQETQYF.

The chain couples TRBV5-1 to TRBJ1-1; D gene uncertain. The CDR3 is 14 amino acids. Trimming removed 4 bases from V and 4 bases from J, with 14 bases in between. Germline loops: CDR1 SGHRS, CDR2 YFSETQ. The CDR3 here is CASSRQITSTEAFF. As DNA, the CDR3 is TGCGCCAGCAGCCGACAAATTACATCCACTGAAGCTTTCTTT.

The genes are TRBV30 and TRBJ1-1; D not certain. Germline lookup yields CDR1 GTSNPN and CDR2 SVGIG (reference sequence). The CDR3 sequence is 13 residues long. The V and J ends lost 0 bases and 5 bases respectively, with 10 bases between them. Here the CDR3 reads CAWSVEGQTEAFF. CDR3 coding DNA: TGTGCCTGGAGTGTGGAGGGCCAGACTGAAGCTTTCTTT.

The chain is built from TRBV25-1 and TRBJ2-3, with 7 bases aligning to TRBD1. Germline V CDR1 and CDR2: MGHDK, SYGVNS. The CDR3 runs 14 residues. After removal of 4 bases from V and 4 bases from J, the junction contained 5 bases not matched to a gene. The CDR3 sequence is CASSVGQGADTQYF. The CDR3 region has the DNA TGTGCCAGCAGTGTTGGCCAGGGGGCAGATACGCAGTATTTT.

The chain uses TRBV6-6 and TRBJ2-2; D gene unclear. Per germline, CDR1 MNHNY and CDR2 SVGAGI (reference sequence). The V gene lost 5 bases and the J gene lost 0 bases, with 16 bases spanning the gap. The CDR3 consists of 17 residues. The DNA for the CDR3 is TGTGCCAGCAGTCCCCCGGTGGGTAAACCGAACACCGGGGAGCTGTTTTTT. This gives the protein CASSPPVGKPNTGELFF.

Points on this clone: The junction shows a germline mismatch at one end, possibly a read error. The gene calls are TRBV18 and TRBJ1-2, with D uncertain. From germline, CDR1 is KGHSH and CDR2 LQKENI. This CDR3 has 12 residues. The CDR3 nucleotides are TGTGCCAGCTCACCTGCTCTGATGGACCCCCTCTTC. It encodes CASSPALMDPLF.

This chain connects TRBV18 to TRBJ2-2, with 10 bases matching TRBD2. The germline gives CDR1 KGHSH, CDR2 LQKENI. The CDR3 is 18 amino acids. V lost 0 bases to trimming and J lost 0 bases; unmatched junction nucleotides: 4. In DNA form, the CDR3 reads TGTGCCAGCTCACCACCGGCTAGCGGGGGAGCGAACACCGGGGAGCTGTTTTTT. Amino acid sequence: CASSPPASGGANTGELFF. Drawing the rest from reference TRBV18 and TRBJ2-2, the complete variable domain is NAGVMQNPRHLVRRRGQEARLRCSPMKGHSHVYWYRQLPEEGLKFMVYLQKENIIDESGMPKERFSAEFPKEGPSILRIQQVVRGDSAAYFCASSPPASGGANTGELFFGEGSRLTVL.

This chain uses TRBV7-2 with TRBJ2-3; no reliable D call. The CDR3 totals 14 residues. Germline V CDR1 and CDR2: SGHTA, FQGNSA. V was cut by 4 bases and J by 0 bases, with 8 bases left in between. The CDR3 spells CASSSPTSTDTQYF. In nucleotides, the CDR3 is TGTGCCAGCAGCTCACCAACTAGCACAGATACGCAGTATTTT.

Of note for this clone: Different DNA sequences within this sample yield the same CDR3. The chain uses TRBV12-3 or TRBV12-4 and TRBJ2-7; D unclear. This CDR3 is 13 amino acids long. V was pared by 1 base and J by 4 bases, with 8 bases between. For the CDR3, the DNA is TGTGCCAGCAGTTTAGGGTTGGCTTACGAGCAGTACTTC. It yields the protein CASSLGLAYEQYF.

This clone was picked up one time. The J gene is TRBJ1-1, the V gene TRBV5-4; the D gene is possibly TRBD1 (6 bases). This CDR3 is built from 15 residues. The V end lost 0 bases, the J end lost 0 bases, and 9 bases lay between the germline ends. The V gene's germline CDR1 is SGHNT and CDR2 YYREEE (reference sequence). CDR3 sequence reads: CASSLGGGMNTEAFF. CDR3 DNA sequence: TGTGCCAGCAGCTTGGGTGGGGGCATGAACACTGAAGCTTTCTTT.

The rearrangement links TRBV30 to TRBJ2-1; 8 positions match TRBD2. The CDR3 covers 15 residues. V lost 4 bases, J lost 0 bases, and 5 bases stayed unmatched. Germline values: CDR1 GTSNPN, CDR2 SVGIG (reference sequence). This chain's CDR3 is CAWTAGASSYNEQFF. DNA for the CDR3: TGTGCCTGGACAGCGGGAGCTAGCTCCTACAATGAGCAGTTCTTC.

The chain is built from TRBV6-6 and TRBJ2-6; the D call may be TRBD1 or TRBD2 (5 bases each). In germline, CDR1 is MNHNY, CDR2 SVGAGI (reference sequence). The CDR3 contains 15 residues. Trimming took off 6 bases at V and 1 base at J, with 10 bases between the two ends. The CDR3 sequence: CASRRDGSGANVLTF. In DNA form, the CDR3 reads TGTGCCAGCAGGAGGGACGGTTCTGGGGCCAACGTCCTGACTTTC.

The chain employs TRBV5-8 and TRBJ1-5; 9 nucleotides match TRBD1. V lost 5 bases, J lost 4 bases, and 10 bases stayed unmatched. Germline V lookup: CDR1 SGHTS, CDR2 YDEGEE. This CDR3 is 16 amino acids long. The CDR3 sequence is CASRKRSTGGNQPQHF. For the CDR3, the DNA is TGTGCCAGCAGAAAACGGTCGACAGGGGGAAATCAGCCCCAGCATTTT.

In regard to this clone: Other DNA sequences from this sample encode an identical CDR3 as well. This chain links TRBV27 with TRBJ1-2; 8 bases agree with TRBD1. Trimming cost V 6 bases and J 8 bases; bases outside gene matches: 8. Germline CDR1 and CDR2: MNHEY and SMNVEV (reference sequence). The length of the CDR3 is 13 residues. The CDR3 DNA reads TGTGCCAGCAGCCTGACAGGGGCCGGGGGCTACACCTTC. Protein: CASSLTGAGGYTF.

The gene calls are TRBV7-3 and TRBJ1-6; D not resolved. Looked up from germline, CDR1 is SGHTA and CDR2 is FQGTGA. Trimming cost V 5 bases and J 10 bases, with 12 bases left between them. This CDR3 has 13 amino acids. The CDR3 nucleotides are TGTGCCAGCAGCCTGAATTCCAACTCACCCCTCCACTTT. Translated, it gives CASSLNSNSPLHF.

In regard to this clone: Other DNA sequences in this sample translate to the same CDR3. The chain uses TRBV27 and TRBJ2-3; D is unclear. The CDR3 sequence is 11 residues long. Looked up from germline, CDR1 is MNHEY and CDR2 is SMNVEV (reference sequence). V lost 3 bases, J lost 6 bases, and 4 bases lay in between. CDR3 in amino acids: CASSFGDTQYF. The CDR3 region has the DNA TGTGCCAGCAGTTTTGGGGATACGCAGTATTTT.

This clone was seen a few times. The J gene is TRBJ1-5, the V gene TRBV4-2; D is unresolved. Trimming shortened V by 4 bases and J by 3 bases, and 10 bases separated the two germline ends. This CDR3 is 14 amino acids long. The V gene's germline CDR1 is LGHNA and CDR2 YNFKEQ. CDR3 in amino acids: CASSRVQTNQPQHF. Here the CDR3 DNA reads TGTGCCAGCAGCCGAGTACAGACCAATCAGCCCCAGCATTTT.

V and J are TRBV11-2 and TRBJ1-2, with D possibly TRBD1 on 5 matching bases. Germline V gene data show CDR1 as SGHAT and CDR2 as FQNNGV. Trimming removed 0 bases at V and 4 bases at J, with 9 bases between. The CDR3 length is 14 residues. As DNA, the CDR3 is TGTGCCAGCAGCTTAGATCTGGGGGTCTATGGCTACACCTTC. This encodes CASSLDLGVYGYTF.

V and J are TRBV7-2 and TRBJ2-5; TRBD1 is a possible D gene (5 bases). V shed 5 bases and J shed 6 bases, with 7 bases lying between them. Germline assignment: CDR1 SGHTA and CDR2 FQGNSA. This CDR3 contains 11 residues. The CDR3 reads CASSPGKTQYF. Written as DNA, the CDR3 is TGTGCCAGCAGCCCAGGGAAGACCCAGTACTTC.

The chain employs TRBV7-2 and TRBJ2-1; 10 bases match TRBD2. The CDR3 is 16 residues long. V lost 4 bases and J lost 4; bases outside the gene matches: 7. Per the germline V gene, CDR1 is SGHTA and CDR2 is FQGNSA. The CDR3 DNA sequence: TGTGCCAGCAGCTCCCAGGGTAGCGGGGGGTACAATGAGCAGTTCTTC. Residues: CASSSQGSGGYNEQFF. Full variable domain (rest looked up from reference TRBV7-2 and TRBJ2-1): GAGVSQSPSNKVTEKGKDVELRCDPISGHTALYWYRQSLGQGLEFLIYFQGNSAPDKSGLPSDRFSAERTGGSVSTLTIQRTQQEDSAVYLCASSSQGSGGYNEQFFGPGTRLTVL.